This T cell receptor beta chain was found in a study of beta chain features in type 1 diabetes (dated by TCRdb to the late 2010s). About the study as a whole: Mean age, gender distribution, total cell number and subset yield did not differ between patients and healthy donors. Regulatory and stem cell-like memory subsets were obtained from only 8 patients and roughly eight healthy donors, while naive and central memory subsets were obtained from all 30 or so donors. The study compared the TCRB repertoires of sorted circulating CD4+ T cell subsets in recently diagnosed type 1 diabetes patients with those in matched healthy donors. A total of roughly 99 million sorted cells were examined across all samples, and the number of cells per subset was strongly correlated with RNA yield. The full study reports these points: HLA sub-analyses involved small numbers of individuals, so any influence of HLA type on TCRB rearrangement remained unresolved. Because cDNA rather than genomic DNA was sequenced, highly expressing activated cells could have been over-represented, although no difference in activation and CD3 levels was found between groups. PCR may preferentially amplify shorter templates, but because patient and control samples were amplified and corrected together, any resulting skew would affect both groups equally. Fewer insertions and more nucleotide deletions at VDJ recombination sites were observed in patients with type 1 diabetes, implying thymic rearrangement abnormalities. Type 1 diabetes patients showed a moderate but significant shortening of TCRB CDR3 length in all four CD4+ subsets. Naive, central memory and regulatory TCRB repertoires appeared more similar among patients than among healthy donors.

Note on this clone: No cognate antigen has been identified for it. Base qualities are not provided; no much larger clone lies one nucleotide away.

Cut back by 7 bases and 3 bases, the V and J ends lie 13 bases apart. Inclusive of the bounding cysteine and phenylalanine, the CDR3 is 13 residues long. CDR3 DNA is the only sequence kept; it has 39 bases, read in frame from the first base. CDR1 and CDR2, per the germline V gene, are SGHVS and FNYEAQ. Each donor gave one peripheral blood draw, averaging approximately 120 mL, which was collected into heparinised tubes. Using a panel that included CD45RO, CCR7, CD25, CD127, CD95 and CD27, naive, central memory, regulatory and stem cell-like memory CD4+ T cells were sorted on a BD FACSAria II. Purity was above 98% for every sorted population. PBMCs were isolated immediately by Lymphoprep density gradient centrifugation and stained directly without culture. Samples were stained and sorted in pairs, with one healthy donor and one patient per experiment, so that batch effects were minimized. The High Capacity cDNA Reverse Transcription Kit was used to reverse transcribe all of the isolated RNA, meaning that expressed TCRB transcripts were what got sequenced. Deep immunoSEQ sequencing was performed on naive, central memory and regulatory T cell samples, with an average of around 3.4 million total reads per sample. Sorted cells were lysed in RLT buffer and RNA was extracted with DNase-treated RNeasy Micro or Mini kits, depending on cell number. Each cell subset was processed separately to prevent cross-contamination, with patient and healthy donor samples processed together. The immunoSEQ multiplex PCR was used to amplify TCRB sequences from cDNA, yielding 87-bp fragments that span the CDR3 region. The amplicons were sequenced using the Illumina HiSeq platform. From the authors' description of their analysis: PCR bias was corrected computationally using synthetic template baselines, and reads within Hamming distance 2 were collapsed, with unmergeable singletons discarded. Reads were aligned against IMGT so that V, D and J genes, CDR3 length and insertions or deletions at six rearrangement sites could be assigned. Within each subset, clonotype counts were normalized to sorted cell number, and only after that were true diversity and Gini coefficients computed with the tcR R package. The overlap coefficient, calculated on TCRB nucleotide sequences, was used to measure repertoire sharing. TCRdb mirrors the immuneACCESS table, restricted to in-frame sequences. Some clones are absent from its copies; in checked studies, under half trace to an unresolved V gene, and the reason for the others is unknown. That table supplies the V and J calls and clone size; D and trimming were determined from the DNA. The sample data list around 300,000 clones, and less than 15% of these were observed just once. The ten largest account for roughly 7% of the sample.

The rearranged chain carries TRBV7-6 and TRBJ2-7, and perhaps TRBD1 as D gene, on 5 matching bases. The source of this sequence is a man aged 30 to 45 in good health. The source material was central memory CD4+ T cells from blood. CDR3 protein: CASTPDSIYEQYF. The bases are TGTGCCAGCACCCCTGACAGTATCTACGAGCAGTACTTC.